Shown below are 31 T cell receptor beta chains from a single sample sequenced in a study of cytomegalovirus exposure and HLA in healthy donors. 13 Jbeta primers and 60 Vbeta primers were used for the PCR. This table comes from immunoSEQ multiplex PCR, and its TCRdb copy is limited to in-frame clones, with some not included. The data contain 95,000 to 150,000 clones, roughly 78% of them singletons. Sequencing input: PBMCs. These receptors were obtained from a man aged 25 to 40 in good health and CMV-seropositive.

The chain joins TRBV5-1 to TRBJ2-5, with TRBD1 matching over 8 bases. Per the germline V gene, CDR1 is SGHRS and CDR2 is YFSETQ. Losses at the gene ends were 2 bases for V and 5 bases for J; bases not matched to a gene: 5. This CDR3 has 14 residues. CDR3 in DNA: TGCGCCAGCAGCTTCCAGGGGGCGATTGAGACCCAGTACTTC. Translating it yields CASSFQGAIETQYF.

The chain couples TRBV28 to TRBJ2-7; 11 nucleotides align to TRBD2. This CDR3 is 14 amino acids long. CDR1 and CDR2 from the germline V gene are MDHEN and SYDVKM. J gave up 0 bases and V 7 bases, and 2 bases lay outside the gene matches. CDR3 DNA: TGTGCCAGCAAAACTAGCGGGAGCTCCTACGAGCAGTACTTC. It specifies CASKTSGSSYEQYF.

The rearrangement links TRBV18 to TRBJ1-3; no definite D call. This CDR3 is built from 15 residues. CDR1 and CDR2 (germline): KGHSH, LQKENI. V lost 1 base to trimming and J lost 0 bases, with 7 bases between them. CDR3: CASSPLQSSGNTIYF. CDR3 DNA: TGTGCCAGCTCACCACTACAGAGCTCTGGAAACACCATATATTTT.

V and J are TRBV7-8 and TRBJ1-2, with a weak D call TRBD1 (5 bases). CDR1 and CDR2 from the germline V gene are SGHVS and FQNEAQ. Trimming removed 5 bases from V and 8 bases from J, with 21 bases in between. The CDR3 has 15 residues. CDR3 coding DNA: TGTGCCAGCAGCCCACGGGGGGGGGTAACGGGAGGCTACACCTTC. Protein: CASSPRGGVTGGYTF.

CDR3 coding DNA: TGCGCCAGCAGCCTACAGGGGTTGGGCAATCAGCCCCAGCATTTT. As protein: CASSLQGLGNQPQHF. V gene TRBV5-1 combines with J gene TRBJ1-5, with TRBD1 matching 7 bases. Germline-derived CDR1 and CDR2 are SGHRS and YFSETQ. Trimming at V came to 4 bases and at J to 2 bases, leaving 6 bases not matched to a gene. The CDR3 runs to 15 residues.

The chain recombines TRBV4-1 with TRBJ2-7; 8 positions match TRBD1. V lost 5 bases to trimming and J lost 5 bases; unmatched junction nucleotides: 5. CDR1 MGHRA and CDR2 YSYEKL come from the germline V gene. The CDR3 consists of 13 residues. The CDR3 nucleotides read TGCGCCAGCAGCAGATCGGACAGGGACGAGCAGTACTTC. Its protein product is CASSRSDRDEQYF.

The V gene is TRBV10-3, the J gene TRBJ1-5; tentative D call: TRBD1 (6 bases). CDR3 size: 15 residues. From germline, CDR1 is ENHRY and CDR2 SYGVKD. With 10 bases removed from V and 5 bases from J, the gap between germline ends came to 21 bases. The CDR3 sequence is CATSRGAGGYQPQHF. In DNA, the CDR3 is TGTGCCACCTCACGGGGGGCGGGGGGCTATCAGCCCCAGCATTTT.

The rearrangement joins TRBV28 to TRBJ2-7, with 13 bases that match TRBD2. CDR3 length: 16 amino acids. V lost 5 bases, J lost 5 bases, and 9 bases stayed unmatched. The germline gives CDR1 MDHEN, CDR2 SYDVKM. The CDR3 sequence is CASSPRTSGSINEQYF. The CDR3 nucleotides are TGTGCCAGCAGTCCACGGACTAGCGGGAGTATCAACGAGCAGTACTTC.

The count of this clone is one. The chain links TRBV5-1 to TRBJ2-2; D remains ambiguous. The CDR3 has 13 residues. The germline CDR1 and CDR2 sequences are SGHRS and YFSETQ. V was cut by 0 bases and J by 6 bases, with 6 bases left in between. The CDR3 DNA is TGCGCCAGCAGCTTGGGAGTATCCGGGGAGCTGTTTTTT. It encodes CASSLGVSGELFF.

CDR3 DNA sequence: TGTGCCAGCATCCCACTTTCGCTCCGAAACGAGCAGTACTTC. Translating it yields CASIPLSLRNEQYF. The chain employs TRBV2 and TRBJ2-7, with D unresolved. The CDR3 covers 14 residues. Between the trimmed V and J ends, which lost 7 bases and 5 bases, there was a span of 18 bases. Germline V gene lookup returns CDR1 SNHLY and CDR2 FYNNEI.

This clone has only one observation. The chain couples TRBV28 to TRBJ1-1; 7 bases fit TRBD1. V lost 8 bases and J lost 0; bases outside the gene matches: 9. The CDR3 contains 15 residues. Germline CDR1 reads MDHEN; CDR2 reads SYDVKM. CDR3 DNA: TGTGCCAGCCTAGGGGGCAGTACCATGAACACTGAAGCTTTCTTT. Amino acid sequence: CASLGGSTMNTEAFF.

The chain combines TRBV30 with TRBJ1-1; weak D call: TRBD1 (5 bases). This CDR3 contains 14 residues. Per the germline V gene, CDR1 is GTSNPN and CDR2 is SVGIG (reference sequence). V was shortened by 3 bases and J by 2 bases, with 13 bases between the two germline ends. The chain's CDR3 is CAWRTTVTNTEAFF. In DNA, the CDR3 is TGTGCCTGGAGGACGACAGTTACTAACACTGAAGCTTTCTTT. Supplemented by reference TRBV30 and TRBJ1-1, the full variable domain reads SQTIHQWPATLVQPVGSPLSLECTVEGTSNPNLYWYRQAAGRGLQLLFYSVGIGQISSEVPQNLSASRPQDRQFILSSKKLLLSDSGFYLCAWRTTVTNTEAFFGQGTRLTVV.

This rearrangement joins TRBV13 to TRBJ2-5; possible D gene TRBD2, 6 bases. Trimming removed 5 bases from V and 1 base from J, with 17 bases in between. The CDR3 sequence is 16 residues long. Per the germline V gene, CDR1 is PRHDT and CDR2 is FYEKMQ (reference sequence). DNA of the CDR3: TGTGCCAGCAGCCCCAGAAGCGGGTTAAGCCAAGAGACCCAGTACTTC. The encoded protein is CASSPRSGLSQETQYF.

V is TRBV7-3 and J is TRBJ2-1; D call uncertain. Trimming shortened V by 5 bases and J by 9 bases, and 11 bases separated the two germline ends. The CDR3 covers 12 residues. CDR1 is SGHTA, CDR2 FQGTGA, per germline. Here the CDR3 reads CASSPTVGEQFF. The CDR3 nucleotides are TGTGCCAGCAGCCCCACAGTGGGTGAGCAGTTCTTC.

The genes are TRBV7-9 and TRBJ2-5; D perhaps matches TRBD1 (7 bases). V was shortened by 5 bases and J by 3 bases, with 16 bases between the two germline ends. The V gene's germline CDR1 is SEHNR and CDR2 FQNEAQ (reference sequence). The length of the CDR3 is 15 residues. The CDR3 DNA is TGTGCCAGCAGCACGCCGGAGGGGGCTGAAGAGACCCAGTACTTC. Its protein is CASSTPEGAEETQYF.

The chain carries TRBV7-6 and TRBJ2-1, with 11 bases that match TRBD2. J was trimmed by 7 bases and V by 7 bases; bases with no gene match: 12. Looked up from germline, CDR1 is SGHVS and CDR2 is FNYEAQ. The CDR3 is 16 residues long. The CDR3 nucleotides are TGTGCCAGCATCAAATTAGCGGGAGGGCCTTCGAATGAGCAGTTCTTC. It codes for CASIKLAGGPSNEQFF.

This clone was detected only once. The genes are TRBV27 and TRBJ2-3; 7 bases line up with TRBD1. The CDR3 contains 15 residues. The V gene's germline CDR1 is MNHEY and CDR2 SMNVEV (reference sequence). Germline trimming cut 5 bases from V and 3 bases from J; bases unmatched to any gene: 8. For the CDR3, the DNA is TGTGCCAGCAGTCCCGACAGGGAAGGGACAGATACGCAGTATTTT. This encodes CASSPDREGTDTQYF.

This clone showed up just a few times. The chain links TRBV10-3 to TRBJ2-1; possibly TRBD2 for D (5 bases). The V gene's germline CDR1 is ENHRY and CDR2 SYGVKD. The length of the CDR3 is 16 residues. Deletions cut 7 bases from V and 0 bases from J, with 16 bases between. The CDR3 DNA reads TGTGCCATCACGCCGGCGGGCGGAAGCTCCTACAATGAGCAGTTCTTC. Amino acid sequence: CAITPAGGSSYNEQFF.

The chain uses TRBV28 and TRBJ1-1, with TRBD1 matching 8 bases. The trim removed 5 bases at V and 4 bases at J, leaving 12 bases unmatched. This CDR3 has 16 amino acids. In germline, CDR1 is MDHEN, CDR2 SYDVKM. CDR3 sequence reads: CASSPRTGYSSTEAFF. CDR3 sequence (DNA): TGTGCCAGCAGTCCACGGACAGGGTATAGTAGCACTGAAGCTTTCTTT.

V and J are TRBV10-3 and TRBJ2-1; D is undetermined. This CDR3 contains 13 residues. CDR1 ENHRY and CDR2 SYGVKD come from the germline V gene. Between the trimmed V and J ends, which lost 2 bases and 5 bases, there was a span of 7 bases. Here the CDR3 reads CAISENFDNEQFF. The CDR3 DNA is TGTGCCATCAGTGAGAACTTCGACAATGAGCAGTTCTTC.

The chain carries TRBV9 and TRBJ2-1; D remains unclear. Between the trimmed V and J ends, which lost 2 bases and 10 bases, there was a span of 13 bases. The CDR3 loop spans 13 amino acids. The germline CDR1 and CDR2 sequences are SGDLS and YYNGEE. CDR3 region: CASSVGAGAEQFF. The CDR3 nucleotides are TGTGCCAGCAGCGTCGGAGCCGGCGCGGAGCAGTTCTTC.

This clone was picked up one time. The rearrangement links TRBV7-2 to TRBJ2-3, with D tentatively TRBD2 (5 bases). Germline V gene data show CDR1 as SGHTA and CDR2 as FQGNSA. V dropped 0 bases and J dropped 5 bases, with 15 bases sitting between them. This CDR3 region has 16 residues. The CDR3 DNA reads as TGTGCCAGCAGCTTAGCGTCGACTAAATGGGGAGATACGCAGTATTTT. Protein: CASSLASTKWGDTQYF. Full variable domain (missing parts from reference TRBV7-2 and TRBJ2-3): GAGVSQSPSNKVTEKGKDVELRCDPISGHTALYWYRQSLGQGLEFLIYFQGNSAPDKSGLPSDRFSAERTGGSVSTLTIQRTQQEDSAVYLCASSLASTKWGDTQYFGPGTRLTVL.

The chain combines TRBV2 with TRBJ1-5, with 12 bases fitting TRBD1. With V trimmed by 4 bases and J by 4 bases, 5 bases remained unmatched. The CDR3 contains 16 residues. Germline V lookup: CDR1 SNHLY, CDR2 FYNNEI. This CDR3 reads CASSGDRGRGNQPQHF. The CDR3 region has the DNA TGTGCCAGCAGTGGGGACAGGGGGCGCGGGAATCAGCCCCAGCATTTT.

The chain links TRBV6-5 to TRBJ1-1, with D unclear. The germline V gene has CDR1 MNHEY and CDR2 SVGAGI. The V and J ends lost 0 bases and 4 bases respectively, with 12 bases between them. The CDR3 runs to 15 residues. This CDR3 reads CASSYSRRLGTEAFF. DNA for the CDR3: TGTGCCAGCAGTTACTCGAGGAGACTGGGCACTGAAGCTTTCTTT.

This chain links TRBV7-9 with TRBJ1-2; weak D call: TRBD1 (5 bases). This CDR3 comprises 11 residues. Trimming shortened V by 6 bases and J by 5 bases, and 7 bases separated the two germline ends. The germline gives CDR1 SEHNR, CDR2 FQNEAQ (reference sequence). In DNA form, the CDR3 reads TGTGCCAGCAGGGGGCCATATGGCTACACCTTC. It encodes CASRGPYGYTF.

Details on this clone: A read error may produce the germline difference seen at one junction end. This chain links TRBV7-7 with TRBJ2-7; the D gene is possibly TRBD1 (6 bases). This CDR3 comprises 15 residues. CDR1 and CDR2 from the germline V gene are SSHAT and FNYEAQ (reference sequence). CDR3 in DNA: TGTGCTAGCAGCGCCCAATTCGGGACATGGTACGAGCAGTACTTC. As protein: CASSAQFGTWYEQYF.

The rearrangement links TRBV7-9 to TRBJ2-7, with 12 nucleotides matching TRBD2. This CDR3 has 18 amino acids. V lost 2 bases and J lost 4; bases outside the gene matches: 12. Germline V gene sequence: CDR1 SEHNR, CDR2 FQNEAQ (reference sequence). CDR3: CASSLPKLAGGSAYEQYF. CDR3 coding DNA: TGTGCCAGCAGCTTACCGAAACTAGCGGGAGGTAGCGCGTACGAGCAGTACTTC.

V is TRBV2 and J is TRBJ1-4; the match to TRBD1 covers 9 bases. The CDR3 runs to 14 residues. Per the germline V gene, CDR1 is SNHLY and CDR2 is FYNNEI. J lost 7 bases, V lost 5 bases, and 5 bases had no gene match. The CDR3 nucleotides read TGTGCCAGCAGTTCCGGGACAGGGATTGAAAAACTGTTTTTT. Its protein is CASSSGTGIEKLFF.

The J gene is TRBJ1-1, the V gene TRBV7-8, with unresolved D. Per germline, CDR1 SGHVS and CDR2 FQNEAQ. V dropped 1 base and J dropped 5 bases, with 11 bases sitting between them. CDR3 length: 14 amino acids. CDR3 sequence reads: CASSLGAVLTEAFF. Here the CDR3 DNA reads TGTGCCAGCAGCTTAGGGGCAGTGCTTACTGAAGCTTTCTTT.

This chain uses TRBV6-4 with TRBJ2-3; D uncertain. The V gene lost 4 bases and the J gene lost 1 base, with 9 bases spanning the gap. This CDR3 has 14 residues. Per germline, CDR1 MRHNA and CDR2 SNTAGT. DNA of the CDR3: TGTGCCAGCAGTGCCACTGGAGGCACAGATACGCAGTATTTT. Encoded protein: CASSATGGTDTQYF.

This clone showed up just a few times. The genes are TRBV5-4 and TRBJ2-1; 8 bases are shared with TRBD2. This CDR3 region has 13 residues. In germline, CDR1 is SGHNT, CDR2 YYREEE (reference sequence). The V and J ends lost 10 bases and 3 bases, in that order; junction bases with no gene match: 6. The CDR3, as DNA: TGTGCCTGCGGCAGCGGGAGCTACAATGAGCAGTTCTTC. Its protein is CACGSGSYNEQFF.